This T cell receptor beta chain was observed in a study of blood T cell repertoires in COVID-19. The CDR3 loop spans 15 amino acids. The germline gives CDR1 MGHDK, CDR2 SYGVNS. V lost 9 bases, J lost 0 bases, and 6 bases stayed unmatched. Sequenced by immunoSEQ multiplex PCR; TCRdb stores in-frame clones only, minus some. The sample has 200,000 to 250,000 clones, 65% to 90% seen once; the top ten hold 6% to 9.5%. The sequencing sample was made of peripheral blood. The rearrangement links TRBV25-1 to TRBJ1-1; 11 bases are a match to TRBD1. This TCR was recovered from a woman in her forties or fifties with acute or convalescent COVID-19. The CDR3 loop is CARSPGQGVNTEAFF. The CDR3 DNA reads TGTGCCAGATCACCGGGACAGGGGGTGAACACTGAAGCTTTCTTT.